This T cell receptor beta chain appears in the sequencing data of a study of molecular identifiers for immune sequencing clone quantification. Study-wide results and limits: Clones above 20 RNA copies contained over 98% of effector molecules and under 1% of naive molecules. Barcode-sharing identical TCR molecules could underestimate highly expanded clone sizes.

Trimming took off 5 bases at V and 9 bases at J, with 14 bases between the two ends. Germline CDR1 reads MNHEY; CDR2 reads SVGEGT. The CDR3 totals 13 residues. Listed TCR primers, together with previously described methods, were used for the bulk TCR libraries. MiXCR, applied by TCRdb to the PCR reads, yields one record per CDR3 protein. The table records under 800,000 distinct CDR3 sequences, roughly 25% of them present only once. Sorting recovered naive CD8 T cells on a CD8+CD4-CCR7+CD45RA+ profile. With respect to this clonotype: The antigen is undetermined. One base away lies a much larger clone, so this may be a sequencing read error. Since no conserved phenylalanine or tryptophan closes the CDR3, a read error is the likely cause.

Sequencing was performed on naive CD8+ T cells from blood, with Jurkat cell RNA spiked in. Subset indicated: FACS-sorted CD8+CD4-CCR7+CD45RA+ naive T cells. The V gene is TRBV6-2 or TRBV6-3, the J gene TRBJ2-1, with D perhaps matching TRBD2 (6 bases). The source is a human donor in good health. Some libraries in this study had Jurkat cell RNA spiked in. CDR3 region: CASSQQQEGEQFI. Here the CDR3 DNA reads TGTGCCAGCAGTCAACAGCAGGAGGGTGAGCAGTTCATC.